This is a list of T cell receptor beta chains from one sample in a study of blood T cell repertoires in COVID-19. Assay: immunoSEQ multiplex PCR; the TCRdb copy retains only in-frame clones and omits some. The table shows 85,000 to 95,000 clones, with about 90% occurring only once. Material: peripheral blood. All receptors come from a woman aged 45-60 years in a cohort sampled during active COVID-19. CDR3s include the opening cysteine and the closing phenylalanine or tryptophan. The order of the fields is J gene, clone size, D gene, V gene, CDR3 protein, CDR3 DNA. The D gene is left open where the match is weak. For some rows the clone size is stated as once, few or many, or as a class when expanded; others skip it.

TRBJ1-5 | NA | NA | TRBV12-3/TRBV12-4 | CASSPDRNQPQHF | TGTGCCAGCAGTCCTGACAGAAATCAGCCCCAGCATTTT
TRBJ1-1 | NA | NA | TRBV5-1 | CASSLRSVGSRELTEAFF | TGCGCCAGCAGCTTGAGATCGGTGGGTTCTAGGGAGCTCACTGAAGCTTTCTTT
TRBJ2-3 | NA | TRBD2 | TRBV7-7 | CASSLGVRAGTTDTQYF | TGTGCTAGCAGCTTAGGAGTTCGAGCGGGAACCACAGATACGCAGTATTTT
TRBJ1-5 | NA | NA | TRBV6-5 | CASSPGVAQPQHF | TGTGCCAGCAGTCCAGGGGTTGCCCAGCCCCAGCATTTT
TRBJ2-1 | NA | TRBD1 | TRBV15 | CATSKDRSTRDEQFF | TGTGCCACCAGCAAGGACAGGTCAACGAGGGATGAGCAGTTCTTC
TRBJ1-3 | NA | NA | TRBV5-1 | CASSPGGDSGNTIYF | TGCGCCAGCAGCCCCGGAGGGGACTCTGGAAACACCATATATTTT
TRBJ1-3 | NA | NA | TRBV3-1/TRBV3-2 | CASSQEIRWQGNSMSSGNTIYF | TGTGCCAGCAGCCAAGAAATTCGGTGGCAGGGGAATTCGATGAGCTCTGGAAACACCATATATTTT
TRBJ2-5 | NA | TRBD1 | TRBV11-2 | CASSPTGGLRETQYF | TGTGCCAGCAGCCCTACAGGGGGCCTCCGAGAGACCCAGTACTTC
TRBJ2-1 | once | NA | TRBV5-6 | CASSRNRVEFF | TGTGCCAGCAGCAGAAACAGGGTTGAGTTCTTC
TRBJ1-6 | NA | TRBD1 | TRBV6-5 | CASSSRLTGGNSPLHF | TGTGCCAGCAGTTCCCGCCTTACAGGGGGTAATTCACCCCTCCACTTT
TRBJ2-7 | few | NA | TRBV3-1/TRBV3-2 | CASSRRREFYEQYF | TGTGCCAGCAGCCGGCGACGGGAATTCTACGAGCAGTACTTC
TRBJ2-3 | NA | TRBD2 | TRBV11-1 | CASSRSGSASDTQYF | TGTGCCAGCAGCAGAAGCGGGAGTGCCTCAGATACGCAGTATTTT
TRBJ2-6 | NA | TRBD1 | TRBV2 | CASRGQGAGANVLTF | TGTGCCAGCAGGGGACAGGGTGCTGGGGCCAACGTCCTGACTTTC
TRBJ2-5 | NA | NA | TRBV7-9 | CASSLAFTDSWETQYF | TGTGCCAGCAGCTTAGCGTTTACGGACAGTTGGGAGACCCAGTACTTC
TRBJ2-7 | NA | NA | TRBV4-2 | CASSQEQGGSYEQYF | TGTGCCAGCAGCCAAGAACAGGGTGGATCCTACGAGCAGTACTTC
TRBJ2-7 | once | NA | TRBV6-2/TRBV6-3 | CASSPNHEQYF | TGTGCCAGCAGTCCCAATCACGAGCAGTACTTC
TRBJ1-1 | NA | NA | TRBV10-1 | CASSESQGYTEAFF | TGCGCCAGCAGTGAGTCGCAGGGTTACACTGAAGCTTTCTTT
TRBJ1-2 | NA | TRBD1 | TRBV19 | CASSPNTGGIDGYTF | TGTGCCAGTAGTCCCAATACAGGGGGCATCGATGGCTACACCTTC
TRBJ2-7 | NA | TRBD2 | TRBV5-1 | CASSSLKTSGRENEQYF | TGCGCCAGCAGCTCCCTCAAGACTAGCGGGAGGGAGAACGAGCAGTACTTC
TRBJ1-1 | NA | NA | TRBV2 | CASSDGPGGFTAFF | TGTGCCAGCAGTGATGGGCCAGGCGGGTTCACAGCTTTCTTT
TRBJ1-4 | once | TRBD1 | TRBV2 | CASSVGRGDYEKLFF | TGTGCCAGCAGTGTGGGCAGGGGGGACTATGAAAAACTGTTTTTT
TRBJ1-5 | once | NA | TRBV3-1/TRBV3-2 | CASSRTVSQPQHF | TGTGCCAGCAGCCGGACAGTATCTCAGCCCCAGCATTTT
TRBJ1-1 | NA | TRBD1 | TRBV9 | CASSVVTGGTEAFF | TGTGCCAGCAGCGTAGTCACAGGGGGTACTGAAGCTTTCTTT
TRBJ2-3 | NA | NA | TRBV3-1/TRBV3-2 | CASSDRAGSTDTQYF | TGTGCCAGCAGCGATCGGGCGGGGTCCACAGATACGCAGTATTTT